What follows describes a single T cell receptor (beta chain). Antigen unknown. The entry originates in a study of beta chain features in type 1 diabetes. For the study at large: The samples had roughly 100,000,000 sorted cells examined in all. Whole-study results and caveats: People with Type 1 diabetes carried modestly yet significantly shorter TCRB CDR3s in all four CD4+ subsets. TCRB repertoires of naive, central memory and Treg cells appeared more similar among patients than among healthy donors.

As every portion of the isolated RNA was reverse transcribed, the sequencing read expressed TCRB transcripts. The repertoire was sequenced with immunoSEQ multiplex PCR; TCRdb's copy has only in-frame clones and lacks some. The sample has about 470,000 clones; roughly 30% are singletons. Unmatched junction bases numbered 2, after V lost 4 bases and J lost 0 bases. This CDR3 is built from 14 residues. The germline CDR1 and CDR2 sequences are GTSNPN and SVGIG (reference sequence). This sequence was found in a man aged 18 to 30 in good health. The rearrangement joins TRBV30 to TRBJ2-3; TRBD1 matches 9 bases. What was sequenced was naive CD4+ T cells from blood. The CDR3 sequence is CAWTTGGSTDTQYF. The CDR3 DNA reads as TGTGCCTGGACGACAGGGGGAAGCACAGATACGCAGTATTTT.